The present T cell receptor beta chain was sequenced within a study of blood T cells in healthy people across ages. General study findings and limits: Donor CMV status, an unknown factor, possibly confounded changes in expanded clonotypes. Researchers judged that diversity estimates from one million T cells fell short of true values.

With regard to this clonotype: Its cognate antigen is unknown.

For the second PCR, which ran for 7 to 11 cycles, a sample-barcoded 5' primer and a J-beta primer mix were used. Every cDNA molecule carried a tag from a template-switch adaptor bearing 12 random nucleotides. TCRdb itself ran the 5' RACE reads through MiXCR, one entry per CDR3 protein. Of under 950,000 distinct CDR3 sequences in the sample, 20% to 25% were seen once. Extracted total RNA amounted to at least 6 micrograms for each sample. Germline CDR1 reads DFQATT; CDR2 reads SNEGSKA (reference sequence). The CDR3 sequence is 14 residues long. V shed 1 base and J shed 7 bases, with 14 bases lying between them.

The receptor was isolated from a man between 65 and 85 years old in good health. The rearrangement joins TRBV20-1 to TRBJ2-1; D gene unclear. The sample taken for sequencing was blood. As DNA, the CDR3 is TGCAGTGCTAGAGCCCGGCCCCAAGGGAATGAGCAGTTCTTC. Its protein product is CSARARPQGNEQFF.